These 7 T cell receptor beta chains were all obtained from the same sample, sequenced in a study of follicular helper T cells after annual influenza vaccination. Sequenced by immunoSEQ multiplex PCR; TCRdb stores in-frame clones only, minus some. The sample contains some 10,000 clones, around four fifths of which appear only once. This sample's time point: 2015-2016 season, 7 days after influenza vaccination. This sample comprised CXCR5- memory CD4+ T cells sorted from blood, obtained 7 days after influenza vaccination. The receptor source for this set is an adult who received the influenza vaccine.

This chain links TRBV2 with TRBJ2-1, with TRBD2 matching 9 bases. Germline V CDR1 and CDR2: SNHLY, FYNNEI. The V gene end was trimmed by 3 bases and the J gene end by 0 bases; junction bases not matched to a gene: 3. The CDR3 totals 16 residues. The CDR3 nucleotides read TGTGCCAGCAGTGAGAGAGCGGGGGGCTCCTACAATGAGCAGTTCTTC. Translated: CASSERAGGSYNEQFF.

This clone was seen more than once but under ten times. The gene calls are TRBV11-2 and TRBJ2-7; 7 nucleotides line up with TRBD1. V lost 3 bases, J lost 2 bases, and 7 bases stayed unmatched. There are 15 residues in the CDR3. Germline V gene lookup returns CDR1 SGHAT and CDR2 FQNNGV. The DNA for the CDR3 is TGTGCCAGCAGCTTTCTGCGGACAGGCGCCTACGAGCAGTACTTC. Protein sequence: CASSFLRTGAYEQYF.

The gene calls are TRBV1 and TRBJ2-6. TRBV1 is labeled a pseudogene. The CDR3 totals 18 residues. The CDR3 DNA sequence: TGCACCAGCAGTACCGTAGGTTTGTGCACAAATCGGGCCAACGTCCTGACTTTC. Amino acid sequence: CTSSTVGLCTNRANVLTF.

The rearrangement uses TRBV6-6 and TRBJ1-1, with unresolved D. The CDR3 has 14 residues. The V gene lost 0 bases and the J gene lost 2 bases, with 7 bases spanning the gap. In germline, CDR1 is MNHNY, CDR2 SVGAGI (reference sequence). CDR3 residues: CASSYSQVNTEAFF. The CDR3 coding sequence is TGTGCCAGCAGTTACTCTCAGGTAAACACTGAAGCTTTCTTT.

This clone occurred a few times. The genes are TRBV4-1 and TRBJ2-1; 13 nucleotides agree with TRBD2. The CDR3 sequence is 18 residues long. The germline V gene encodes CDR1 MGHRA and CDR2 YSYEKL. Trimming cost V 1 base and J 0 bases; bases outside gene matches: 3. In DNA, the CDR3 is TGCGCCAGCAGCCAAGGGACTAGCGGGGGCCTCTCCTACAATGAGCAGTTCTTC. Translated: CASSQGTSGGLSYNEQFF.

The V gene is TRBV10-2, the J gene TRBJ2-2; D unresolved. V was pared by 2 bases and J by 0 bases, with 7 bases between. The CDR3 covers 15 residues. Germline-derived CDR1 and CDR2 are WSHSY and SAAADI. The CDR3 bases are TGCGCCAGCAGTGAGCGAAAAGCGAACACCGGGGAGCTGTTTTTT. It is translated as CASSERKANTGELFF.

This sequence joins TRBV21-1 and TRBJ2-5; the D segment call TRBD2 is taken from the table without a DNA check. TRBV21-1 is a known pseudogene. The CDR3 loop spans 16 amino acids. CDR3 loop: CASSSWVAGGPETQYF. CDR3 DNA: TGTGCCAGCAGCTCTTGGGTAGCGGGGGGGCCTGAGACCCAGTACTTC.